Shown below are 18 T cell receptor beta chains from a single sample sequenced in a study of siplizumab effects on memory and regulatory T cells. Produced via immunoSEQ multiplex PCR; TCRdb's table is partial and in-frame only. This sample has over 95,000 clones, with roughly 93% found just once. Sequencing was done on a sample of non-Treg CD4+ T cells sorted from blood. These receptors all come from a human donor in good health.

The V call is TRBV29-1, the J call TRBJ1-5; D uncertain. Trimming stripped 5 bases from V and 1 base from J, with 6 bases between. This CDR3 has 12 residues. In germline, CDR1 is SQVTM, CDR2 ANQGSEA. For the CDR3, the DNA is TGCAGCGTTAAGATAAGCAATCAGCCCCAGCATTTT. It is translated as CSVKISNQPQHF.

The chain carries TRBV29-1 and TRBJ1-2; D is uncertain. The germline V and J ends were trimmed by 6 bases and 7 bases, with 9 bases remaining between them. There are 10 residues in the CDR3. Germline V gene lookup returns CDR1 SQVTM and CDR2 ANQGSEA. The CDR3 here is CSVQPGGYTF. The CDR3 coding sequence is TGCAGCGTCCAACCTGGTGGCTACACCTTC.

The chain carries TRBV11-2 and TRBJ1-5, with D perhaps matching TRBD1 (6 bases). The germline V gene encodes CDR1 SGHAT and CDR2 FQNNGV. The CDR3 consists of 16 residues. V was pared by 4 bases and J by 4 bases, with 17 bases between. The CDR3 bases are TGTGCCAGCAGCTCCGTCGGGGGGGCCTCGAATCAGCCCCAGCATTTT. This encodes CASSSVGGASNQPQHF. Based on the CDR3 plus reference TRBV11-2 and TRBJ1-5, the full variable domain is EAGVAQSPRYKIIEKRQSVAFWCNPISGHATLYWYQQILGQGPKLLIQFQNNGVVDDSQLPKDRFSAERLKGVDSTLKIQPAKLEDSAVYLCASSSVGGASNQPQHFGDGTRLSIL.

V gene TRBV6-1 combines with J gene TRBJ2-3, with D possibly being TRBD2 (6 bases). Germline V gene data show CDR1 as MNHNS and CDR2 as SASEGT. The CDR3 is 14 amino acids. V was clipped by 2 bases and J by 6 bases, with 12 bases between them. CDR3 protein: CASSEITRGDTQYF. DNA of the CDR3: TGTGCCAGCAGTGAAATTACCCGGGGGGATACGCAGTATTTT.

This chain links TRBV5-1 with TRBJ2-3; TRBD2 agrees at 9 bases. The V segment lost 4 bases and the J segment 4 bases; nucleotides outside the gene matches: 10. There are 16 residues in the CDR3. Per germline, CDR1 SGHRS and CDR2 YFSETQ. This CDR3 is CASSPNRGGASDTQYF. The CDR3 bases are TGCGCCAGCAGCCCAAACCGCGGGGGGGCGTCAGATACGCAGTATTTT.

CDR3 sequence (DNA): TGTGCCAGCAGTCTAACCGGGGACACTGAAGCTTTCTTT. Its protein is CASSLTGDTEAFF. V and J are TRBV27 and TRBJ1-1, with D uncertain. V was clipped by 5 bases and J by 3 bases, with 10 bases between them. This CDR3 spans 13 amino acids. Germline V gene lookup returns CDR1 MNHEY and CDR2 SMNVEV (reference sequence).

The V and J genes are TRBV11-2 and TRBJ1-3; TRBD1 matches 7 bases. The CDR3 is 14 amino acids. Germline CDR1 SGHAT, CDR2 FQNNGV. V lost 6 bases and J lost 2; bases outside the gene matches: 4. DNA of the CDR3: TGTGCCAGCAGTTTGACAGGGCCTGGAAACACCATATATTTT. It yields the protein CASSLTGPGNTIYF.

The chain recombines TRBV29-1 with TRBJ1-1; tentatively, D is TRBD1 (5 bases). The CDR3 has 12 amino acids. Trimming cost V 2 bases and J 3 bases, with 7 bases left between them. Germline V gene data show CDR1 as SQVTM and CDR2 as ANQGSEA. CDR3 loop: CSVELGDTEAFF. The CDR3 region has the DNA TGCAGCGTTGAACTAGGGGACACTGAAGCTTTCTTT.

The rearrangement joins TRBV5-4 to TRBJ1-4; 8 bases map to TRBD1. CDR3 size: 15 residues. Germline V CDR1 and CDR2: SGHNT, YYREEE (reference sequence). V shed 6 bases and J 4 bases; nucleotides not matched to a gene: 8. The CDR3 region has the DNA TGTGCCAGCACAGGACAGGGAGGGCTTAATGAAAAACTGTTTTTT. Protein: CASTGQGGLNEKLFF.

The J gene is TRBJ2-7, the V gene TRBV13; TRBD1 might be the D (6 bases). Between the trimmed V and J ends, which lost 4 bases and 6 bases, there was a span of 16 bases. The germline gives CDR1 PRHDT, CDR2 FYEKMQ (reference sequence). The CDR3 is made up of 14 amino acids. DNA of the CDR3: TGTGCCAGCAGCTCCCCATCTAACAGGGTCGAGCAGTACTTC. It encodes CASSSPSNRVEQYF.

J is TRBJ2-3 and V is TRBV15; 9 bases align to TRBD1. V lost 5 bases, J lost 1 base, and 7 bases stayed unmatched. CDR3 length: 16 residues. Germline CDR1 LNHNV, CDR2 YYDKDF (reference sequence). For the CDR3, the DNA is TGTGCCACCAGCGTTGACCGGGACAGGGGCACAGATACGCAGTATTTT. It codes for CATSVDRDRGTDTQYF.

The rearrangement links TRBV4-1 to TRBJ2-7; D is unclear. Trimming removed 4 bases from V and 0 bases from J, with 13 bases in between. The germline CDR1 and CDR2 sequences are MGHRA and YSYEKL. The CDR3 is 15 residues long. The chain's CDR3 is CASSPSVPGSYEQYF. The CDR3 DNA reads as TGCGCCAGCAGCCCTTCTGTCCCGGGCTCCTACGAGCAGTACTTC.

J is TRBJ2-2 and V is TRBV5-5; 8 bases match TRBD2. V was pared by 4 bases and J by 7 bases, with 6 bases of the junction left unmatched. The CDR3 totals 14 residues. Germline-derived CDR1 and CDR2 are SGHKS and YYEKEE (reference sequence). The CDR3 loop is CASSPGGAGGELFF. The CDR3 bases are TGTGCCAGCAGCCCCGGGGGGGCCGGCGGGGAGCTGTTTTTT. Filled out from reference TRBV5-5 and TRBJ2-2, the complete variable domain reads DAGVTQSPTHLIKTRGQQVTLRCSPISGHKSVSWYQQVLGQGPQFIFQYYEKEERGRGNFPDRFSARQFPNYSSELNVNALLLGDSALYLCASSPGGAGGELFFGEGSRLTVL.

This chain links TRBV7-2 with TRBJ2-1; 15 nucleotides match TRBD2. Germline values: CDR1 SGHTA, CDR2 FQGNSA. The CDR3 extends over 17 amino acids. The J segment lost 12 bases and the V segment lost 4 bases, leaving 13 bases of the junction unmatched. CDR3 nucleotide sequence: TGTGCCAGCAGCTCACAGAGGACTAGCGGGGGGGCGGTGGCGCAGTTCTTC. It is translated as CASSSQRTSGGAVAQFF.

The CDR3: CASSFDTRAAYGYTF. CDR3 nucleotides: TGTGCCAGCAGCTTTGACACCCGCGCAGCGTATGGCTACACCTTC. The chain joins TRBV5-6 to TRBJ1-2; D is undetermined. Deletions cut 2 bases from V and 5 bases from J, with 16 bases between. From germline, CDR1 is SGHDT and CDR2 YYEEEE. The CDR3 is 15 residues long.

The gene calls are TRBV29-1 and TRBJ1-2, with 7 positions matching TRBD1. The CDR3 is 14 amino acids. The junction had 9 bases not matched to a gene; V was cut back by 6 bases and J by 2 bases. From germline, CDR1 is SQVTM and CDR2 ANQGSEA. This chain's CDR3 is CSVPTGVGNYGYTF. For the CDR3, the DNA is TGCAGCGTCCCTACAGGGGTAGGGAACTATGGCTACACCTTC.

The chain recombines TRBV7-3 with TRBJ2-7, with 10 bases identical to TRBD1. CDR3 size: 13 residues. Germline lookup yields CDR1 SGHTA and CDR2 FQGTGA. With V trimmed by 5 bases and J by 7 bases, 5 bases remained unmatched. CDR3 bases: TGTGCCAGCAGCCGGGACAGGGGAAGGGAGCAGTACTTC. It encodes CASSRDRGREQYF.

The chain has TRBV6-4 and TRBJ2-5, with TRBD1 matching 9 bases. Germline-derived CDR1 and CDR2 are MRHNA and SNTAGT. CDR3 length equals 13 residues. J lost 4 bases, V lost 5 bases, and 2 bases had no gene match. The CDR3 DNA reads as TGTGCCAGCAGTCAGGACAGGGGAGAGACCCAGTACTTC. This translates into CASSQDRGETQYF.